The TCR beta chain under discussion was sequenced for a study of T cells after yellow fever vaccination. Findings and caveats of the study: Booster samples showed a return of most primary-vaccination clones (roughly 96% CD4, roughly 85% CD8).

Trimming pared 2 bases from V and 1 base from J, leaving 8 bases between. This CDR3 region has 14 residues. Germline V lookup: CDR1 MGHDK, CDR2 SYGVNS. This clonotype was seen only a few times. The antigen is undetermined. MiXCR was run by TCRdb on the 5' RACE reads, yielding one entry per CDR3 protein. The sample consists of more than 300,000 distinct CDR3 sequences, roughly 10% of them appearing once. J is TRBJ1-1 and V is TRBV25-1; no reliable D call. This sequence originates from a man younger than 30 who received the YFV17D yellow fever vaccine. The starting material was CD4+ T cells sorted from PBMCs, obtained 45 days after the yellow fever booster vaccination. In nucleotides, the CDR3 is TGTGCCAGCAGTGAAGCGACGTCGAACACTGAAGCTTTCTTT. Translated, it gives CASSEATSNTEAFF.